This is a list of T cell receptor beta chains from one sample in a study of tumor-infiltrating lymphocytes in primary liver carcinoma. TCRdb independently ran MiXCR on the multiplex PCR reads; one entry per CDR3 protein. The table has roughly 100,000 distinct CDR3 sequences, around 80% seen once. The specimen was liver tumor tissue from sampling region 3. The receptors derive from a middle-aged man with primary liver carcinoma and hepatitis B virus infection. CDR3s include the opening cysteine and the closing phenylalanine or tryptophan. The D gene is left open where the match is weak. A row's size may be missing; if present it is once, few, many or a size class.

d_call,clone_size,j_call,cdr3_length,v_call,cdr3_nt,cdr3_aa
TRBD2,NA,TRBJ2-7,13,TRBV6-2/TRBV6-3,TGTGCCAGTAGCTTAGGGAGGGACTACGAGCAGTACTTC,CASSLGRDYEQYF
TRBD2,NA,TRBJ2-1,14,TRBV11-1,TGTGCCAGCAGCCCGAAACTAGCGGGAGCACTGCACTTCTTC,CASSPKLAGALHFF
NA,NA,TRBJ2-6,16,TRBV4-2,TGTGCCAGCAGCCAAGAGGCAAGCTCTGAGGCCAACGTTCTGACTTTC,CASSQEASSEANVLTF
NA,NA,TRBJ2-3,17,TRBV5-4,TGTGCCAGTAGCACTTTCCGCGCGCGAACTAGCACAGATACGCAGTATTTT,CASSTFRARTSTDTQYF
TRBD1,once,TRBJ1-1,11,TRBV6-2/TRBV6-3,TGTGCCAGAAGTTCGACAGGGCCGGCCTTCTTT,CARSSTGPAFF
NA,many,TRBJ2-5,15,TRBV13,TGTGCCAGCAGCTTATTTGGCCGTCAGGGTGAGACCCAGTACTTC,CASSLFGRQGETQYF
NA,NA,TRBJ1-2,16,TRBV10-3,TGTGCCATCAGTGAGTTAACAGGGCTCTCACCCTATGGCTACACCTTC,CAISELTGLSPYGYTF
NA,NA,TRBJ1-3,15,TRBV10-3,TGTGCCAGTACAGGGCACTTGAGCTCTGGAAACACCATGTATTTT,CASTGHLSSGNTMYF
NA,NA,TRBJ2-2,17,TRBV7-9,TGTGCCAGCACCTCCCCAGGGATGACCAAGAACACAGGGGAGCTGTTTTTT,CASTSPGMTKNTGELFF
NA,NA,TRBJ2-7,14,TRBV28,TGTGCCAGCAGTCCTCGACAGGTGTACTACGAGCACTACTTC,CASSPRQVYYEHYF
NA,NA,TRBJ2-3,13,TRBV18,TGTGCCAGCTCACCGCTCTCAGCGGTCGAGGCGTATTTT,CASSPLSAVEAYF
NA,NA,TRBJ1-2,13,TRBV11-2,TGTGCCAGCATCATGGTCCATAACTATGGTTACACCTTC,CASIMVHNYGYTF
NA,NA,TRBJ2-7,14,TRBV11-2,TGTGCCAGCAGCTCTACCAGGGACTCCTACGAGGAGTACTTC,CASSSTRDSYEEYF
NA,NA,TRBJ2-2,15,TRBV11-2,TGTACCAGCAGCCATGTCTGGGGGAAGACCGGGGAGCTGTTTTTT,CTSSHVWGKTGELFF
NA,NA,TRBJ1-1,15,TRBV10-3,TGTGCCATCAGTGAGCTTAACGCCGTGAACACTGAAGCTTTCTTT,CAISELNAVNTEAFF
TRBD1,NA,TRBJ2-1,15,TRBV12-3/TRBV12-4,TGTGCCAGCAGTATGGGACAGGGAGATGTCAATGAGCAATTTTTC,CASSMGQGDVNEQFF
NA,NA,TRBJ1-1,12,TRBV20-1,TGCAGTGCCCCGGACGTAGGAACTGAAGCTTTCTTT,CSAPDVGTEAFF
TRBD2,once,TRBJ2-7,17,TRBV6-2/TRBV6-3,TGTGCCAGCAGTTACGATGGGGGGACTAGCGGAATCTACGAGAAGTACTTC,CASSYDGGTSGIYEKYF
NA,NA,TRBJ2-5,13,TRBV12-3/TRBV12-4,TGTGCCAGCGGTTTGGCGGGGACGGAGACCCAGTACTTC,CASGLAGTETQYF
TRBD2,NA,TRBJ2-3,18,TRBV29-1,TGCAGCGTTGATGGAGGCGGTCTAAGCGGGAGAAATCCCGATACGCAGTATTTT,CSVDGGGLSGRNPDTQYF
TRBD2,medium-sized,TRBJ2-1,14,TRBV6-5,TGTGCCAGCAGTCAAGTCGGGGGGGTGGTTGAGCAGTTCTTC,CASSQVGGVVEQFF
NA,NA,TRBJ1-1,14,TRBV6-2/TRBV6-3,TGTGCCAGCAGTTACCATGGCCGGGGCACTGAACCTTTCTTT,CASSYHGRGTEPFF